This T cell receptor (beta chain) was identified in a study of OX40 agonist ivuxolimab in advanced cancers. Study overall: Patients in dose escalation had liver, melanoma, kidney or head and neck cancers. Averaging about 60 years in age, with a range of 23 to 79, the cohort was approximately 83% male. Study-wide results and caveats: Among the nonresponders, some also had low normalized T-cell clonal expansion.

If patients had autoimmune disease history or systemic immunosuppression, they were excluded. V dropped 0 bases and J dropped 5; count of bases not matched to a gene: 4. This CDR3 is built from 15 residues. CDR1 is SGHRS, CDR2 YFSETQ, per germline. A note on this clone: The target antigen is unknown.

The data were produced by immunoSEQ multiplex PCR, yet TCRdb's version contains in-frame clones alone and is incomplete. The sample lists approximately 86,000 clones; more than 70% were seen once. The rearrangement joins TRBV5-1 to TRBJ2-1, with 8 bases lining up with TRBD1. The sequencing used CD4+ or CD8+ T cells sorted from blood, collected in a trial of the OX40 agonist ivuxolimab. This receptor was obtained from an adult with an advanced solid tumor such as melanoma, head and neck, liver or kidney cancer. This chain's CDR3 is CASSLASGGHNEQFF. DNA of the CDR3: TGCGCCAGCAGCTTGGCGTCAGGGGGCCACAATGAGCAGTTCTTC.